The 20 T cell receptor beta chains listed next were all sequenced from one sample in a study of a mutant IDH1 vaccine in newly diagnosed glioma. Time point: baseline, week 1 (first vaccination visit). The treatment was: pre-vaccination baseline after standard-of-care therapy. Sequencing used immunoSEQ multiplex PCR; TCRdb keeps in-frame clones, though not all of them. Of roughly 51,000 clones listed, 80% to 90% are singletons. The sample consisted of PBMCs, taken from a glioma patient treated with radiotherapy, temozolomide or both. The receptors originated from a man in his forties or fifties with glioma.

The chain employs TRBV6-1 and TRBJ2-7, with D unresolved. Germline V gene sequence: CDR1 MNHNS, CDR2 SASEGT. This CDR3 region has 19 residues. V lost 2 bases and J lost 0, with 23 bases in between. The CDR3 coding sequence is TGTGCCAGCAGTGAACAGTCTTTTAAAATCTCGACTCGCTCCTACGAGCAGTACTTC. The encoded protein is CASSEQSFKISTRSYEQYF.

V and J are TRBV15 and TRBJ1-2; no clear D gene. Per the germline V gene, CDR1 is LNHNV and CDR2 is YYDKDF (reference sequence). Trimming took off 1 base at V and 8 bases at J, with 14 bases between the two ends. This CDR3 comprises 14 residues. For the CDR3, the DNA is TGTGCCACCAGCAGAGGGCATACGACCCAAGGCTACACCTTC. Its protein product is CATSRGHTTQGYTF.

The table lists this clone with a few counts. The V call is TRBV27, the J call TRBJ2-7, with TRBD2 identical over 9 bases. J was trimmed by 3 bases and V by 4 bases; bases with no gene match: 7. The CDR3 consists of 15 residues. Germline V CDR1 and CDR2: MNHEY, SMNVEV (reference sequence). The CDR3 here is CASSSRAGGIYEQYF. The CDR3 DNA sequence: TGTGCCAGCAGTTCGAGGGCGGGAGGGATCTACGAGCAGTACTTC.

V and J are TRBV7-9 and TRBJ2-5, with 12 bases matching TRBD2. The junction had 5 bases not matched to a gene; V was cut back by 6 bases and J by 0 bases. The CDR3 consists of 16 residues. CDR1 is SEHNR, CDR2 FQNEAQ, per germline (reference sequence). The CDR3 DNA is TGTGCCAGCAGGCTACTAGCGGGAGGCAACCAAGAGACCCAGTACTTC. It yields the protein CASRLLAGGNQETQYF.

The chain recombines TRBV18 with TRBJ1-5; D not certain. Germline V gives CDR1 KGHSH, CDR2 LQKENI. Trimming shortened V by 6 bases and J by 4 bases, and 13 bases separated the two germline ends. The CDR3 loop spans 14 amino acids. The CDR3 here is CASSLQGWNQPQHF. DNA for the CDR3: TGTGCCAGCTCGCTCCAAGGGTGGAATCAGCCCCAGCATTTT.

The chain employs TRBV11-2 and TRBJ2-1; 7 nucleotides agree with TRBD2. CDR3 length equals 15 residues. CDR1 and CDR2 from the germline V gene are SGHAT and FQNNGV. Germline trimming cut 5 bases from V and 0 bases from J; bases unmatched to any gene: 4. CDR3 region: CASSRGGGSYNEQFF. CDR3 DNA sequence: TGTGCCAGCAGCCGAGGCGGGGGCTCCTACAATGAGCAGTTCTTC.

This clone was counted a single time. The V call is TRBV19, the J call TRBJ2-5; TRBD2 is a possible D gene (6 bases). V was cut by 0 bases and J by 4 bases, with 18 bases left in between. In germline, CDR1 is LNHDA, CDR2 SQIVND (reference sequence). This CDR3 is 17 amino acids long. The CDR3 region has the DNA TGTGCCAGTAGTATAGATAAGAGACTAGGCTCGGGAGAGACCCAGTACTTC. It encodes CASSIDKRLGSGETQYF.

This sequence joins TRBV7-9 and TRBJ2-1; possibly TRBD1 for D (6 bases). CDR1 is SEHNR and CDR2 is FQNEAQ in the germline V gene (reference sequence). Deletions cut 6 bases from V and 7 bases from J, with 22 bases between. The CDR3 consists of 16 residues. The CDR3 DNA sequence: TGTGCCAGCAGGCCGGGTCAGGGGTTACTAAGGAATGAGCAGTTCTTC. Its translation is CASRPGQGLLRNEQFF.

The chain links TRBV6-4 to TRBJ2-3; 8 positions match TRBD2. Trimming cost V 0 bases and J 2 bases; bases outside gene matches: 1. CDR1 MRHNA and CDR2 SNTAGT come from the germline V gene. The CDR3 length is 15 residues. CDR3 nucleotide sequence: TGTGCCAGCAGTGACTCACTAGCGGCCACAGATACGCAGTATTTT. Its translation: CASSDSLAATDTQYF.

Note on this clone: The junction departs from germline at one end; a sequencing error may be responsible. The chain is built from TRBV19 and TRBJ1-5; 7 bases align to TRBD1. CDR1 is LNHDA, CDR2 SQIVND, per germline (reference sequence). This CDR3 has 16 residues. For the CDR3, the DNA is TGTGCCACTAGTCTTGGGACAGCCTCTAGCGATCAGCCCCAGCATTTT. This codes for CATSLGTASSDQPQHF.

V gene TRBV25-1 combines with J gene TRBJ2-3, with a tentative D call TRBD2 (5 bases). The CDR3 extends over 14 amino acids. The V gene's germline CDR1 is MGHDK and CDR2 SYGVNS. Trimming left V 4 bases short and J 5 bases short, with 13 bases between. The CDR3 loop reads CASSVPGWIDTQYF. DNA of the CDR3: TGTGCCAGCAGTGTCCCGGGGTGGATAGATACGCAGTATTTT.

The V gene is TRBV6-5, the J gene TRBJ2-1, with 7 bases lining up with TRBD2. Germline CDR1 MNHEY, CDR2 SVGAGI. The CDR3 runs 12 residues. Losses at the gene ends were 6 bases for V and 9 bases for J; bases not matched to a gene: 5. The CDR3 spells CASRAGGGEQFF. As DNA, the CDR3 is TGTGCCAGCAGGGCCGGCGGGGGTGAGCAGTTCTTC.

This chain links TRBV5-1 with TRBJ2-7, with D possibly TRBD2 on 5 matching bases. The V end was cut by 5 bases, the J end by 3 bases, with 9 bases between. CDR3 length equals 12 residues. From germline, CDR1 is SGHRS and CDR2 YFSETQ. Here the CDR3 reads CASRDSNYEQYF. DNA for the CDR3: TGCGCCAGCAGGGACTCGAACTACGAGCAGTACTTC.

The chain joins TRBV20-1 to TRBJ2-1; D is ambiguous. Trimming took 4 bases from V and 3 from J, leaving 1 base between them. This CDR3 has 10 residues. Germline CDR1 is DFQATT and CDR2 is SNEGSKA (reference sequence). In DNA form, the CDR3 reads TGCAGTGCTAACTACAATGAGCAGTTCTTC. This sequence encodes CSANYNEQFF.

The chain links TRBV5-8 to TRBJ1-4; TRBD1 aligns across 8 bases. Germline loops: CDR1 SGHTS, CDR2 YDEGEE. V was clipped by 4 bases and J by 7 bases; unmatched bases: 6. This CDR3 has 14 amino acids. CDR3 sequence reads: CASSQTGGGEKLFF. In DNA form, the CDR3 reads TGTGCCAGCAGCCAAACAGGGGGTGGTGAAAAACTGTTTTTT.

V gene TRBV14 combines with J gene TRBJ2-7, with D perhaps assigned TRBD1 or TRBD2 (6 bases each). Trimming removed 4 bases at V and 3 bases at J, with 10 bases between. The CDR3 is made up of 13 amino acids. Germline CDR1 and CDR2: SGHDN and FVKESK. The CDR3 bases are TGTGCCAGCAGCCGGGGGGCTTTCTACGAGCAGTACTTC. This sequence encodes CASSRGAFYEQYF.

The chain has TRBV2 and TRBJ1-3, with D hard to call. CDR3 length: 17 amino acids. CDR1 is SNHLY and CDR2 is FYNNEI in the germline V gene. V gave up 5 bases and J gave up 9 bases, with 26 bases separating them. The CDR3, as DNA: TGTGCCAGCAGTTTAGTCCGACGGGAAGGTCCCTCCGGCACCATATATTTT. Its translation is CASSLVRREGPSGTIYF.

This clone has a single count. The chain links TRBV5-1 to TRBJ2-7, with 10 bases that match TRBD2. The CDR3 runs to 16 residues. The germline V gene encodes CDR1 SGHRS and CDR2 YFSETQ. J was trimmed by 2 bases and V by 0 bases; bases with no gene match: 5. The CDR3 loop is CASSLVSLAGTYEQYF. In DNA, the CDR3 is TGCGCCAGCAGCTTGGTTTCACTAGCGGGAACCTACGAGCAGTACTTC.

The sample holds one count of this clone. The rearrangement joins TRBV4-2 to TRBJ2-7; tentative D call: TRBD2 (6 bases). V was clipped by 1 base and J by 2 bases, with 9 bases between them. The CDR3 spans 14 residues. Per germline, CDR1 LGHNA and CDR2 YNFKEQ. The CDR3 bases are TGTGCCAGCAGCCAAGCGGGGGTCGCCTACGAGCAGTACTTC. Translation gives CASSQAGVAYEQYF.

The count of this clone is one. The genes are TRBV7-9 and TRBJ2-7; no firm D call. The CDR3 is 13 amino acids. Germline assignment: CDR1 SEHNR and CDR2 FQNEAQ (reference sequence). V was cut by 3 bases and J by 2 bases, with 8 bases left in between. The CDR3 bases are TGTGCCAGCAGCTTTTCCAACCCCTACGAGCAGTACTTC. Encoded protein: CASSFSNPYEQYF.